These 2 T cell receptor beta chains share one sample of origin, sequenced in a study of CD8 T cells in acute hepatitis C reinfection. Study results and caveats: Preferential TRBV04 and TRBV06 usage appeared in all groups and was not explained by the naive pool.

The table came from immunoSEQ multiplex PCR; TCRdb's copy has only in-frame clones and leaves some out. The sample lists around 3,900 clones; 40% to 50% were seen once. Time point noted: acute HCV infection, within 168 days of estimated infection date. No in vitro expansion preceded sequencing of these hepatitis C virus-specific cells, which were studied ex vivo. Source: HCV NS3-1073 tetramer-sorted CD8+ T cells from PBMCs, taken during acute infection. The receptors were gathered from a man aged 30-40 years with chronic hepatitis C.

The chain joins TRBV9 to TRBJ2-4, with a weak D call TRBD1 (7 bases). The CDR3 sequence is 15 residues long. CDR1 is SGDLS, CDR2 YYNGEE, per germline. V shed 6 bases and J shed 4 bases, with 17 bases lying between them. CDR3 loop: CASTTRRGLKNIQYF. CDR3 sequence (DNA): TGTGCCAGCACCACAAGGAGGGGGCTAAAAAACATTCAGTACTTC.

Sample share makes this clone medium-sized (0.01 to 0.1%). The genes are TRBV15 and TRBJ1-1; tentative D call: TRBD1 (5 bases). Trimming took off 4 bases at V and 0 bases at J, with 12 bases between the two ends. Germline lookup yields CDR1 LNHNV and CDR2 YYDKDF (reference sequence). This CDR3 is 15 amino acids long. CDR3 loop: CATSNPTDMNTEAFF. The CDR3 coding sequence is TGTGCCACCAGCAACCCGACAGACATGAACACTGAAGCTTTCTTT.